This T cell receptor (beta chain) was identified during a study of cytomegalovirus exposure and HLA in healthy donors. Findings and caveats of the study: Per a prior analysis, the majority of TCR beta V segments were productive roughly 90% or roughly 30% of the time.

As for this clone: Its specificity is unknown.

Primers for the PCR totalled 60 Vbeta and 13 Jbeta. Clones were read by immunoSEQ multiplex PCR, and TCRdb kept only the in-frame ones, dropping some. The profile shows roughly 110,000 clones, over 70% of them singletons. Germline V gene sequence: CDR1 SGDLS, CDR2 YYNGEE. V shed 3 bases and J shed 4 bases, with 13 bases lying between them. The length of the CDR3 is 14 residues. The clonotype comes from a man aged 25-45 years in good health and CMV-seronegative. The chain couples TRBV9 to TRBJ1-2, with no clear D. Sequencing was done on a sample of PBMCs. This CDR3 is CASSGRWSVYGYTF. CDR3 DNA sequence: TGTGCCAGCAGCGGGCGATGGAGTGTCTATGGCTACACCTTC.